This TCR beta chain was sequenced during a study of blood T cell repertoires in COVID-19. Across the whole study: The United States, Italy and Spain provided the acute and convalescent COVID-19 samples.

There are 16 residues in the CDR3. The germline V gene has CDR1 LNHDA and CDR2 SQIVND (reference sequence). V was cut by 3 bases and J by 8 bases, with 20 bases left in between. Using immunoSEQ multiplex PCR, the repertoire was profiled, and TCRdb retains in-frame clones only, with some absent. The table shows approximately 150,000 clones, with over 75% occurring only once. The sequence was obtained from a man between 65 and 85 years old with acute or convalescent COVID-19. Sequenced sample: peripheral blood. This sequence joins TRBV19 and TRBJ2-1, with D unresolved. CDR3 loop: CASSIGSQPSWDEQFF. DNA for the CDR3: TGTGCCAGTAGTATCGGGTCCCAGCCTTCTTGGGATGAGCAGTTCTTC.